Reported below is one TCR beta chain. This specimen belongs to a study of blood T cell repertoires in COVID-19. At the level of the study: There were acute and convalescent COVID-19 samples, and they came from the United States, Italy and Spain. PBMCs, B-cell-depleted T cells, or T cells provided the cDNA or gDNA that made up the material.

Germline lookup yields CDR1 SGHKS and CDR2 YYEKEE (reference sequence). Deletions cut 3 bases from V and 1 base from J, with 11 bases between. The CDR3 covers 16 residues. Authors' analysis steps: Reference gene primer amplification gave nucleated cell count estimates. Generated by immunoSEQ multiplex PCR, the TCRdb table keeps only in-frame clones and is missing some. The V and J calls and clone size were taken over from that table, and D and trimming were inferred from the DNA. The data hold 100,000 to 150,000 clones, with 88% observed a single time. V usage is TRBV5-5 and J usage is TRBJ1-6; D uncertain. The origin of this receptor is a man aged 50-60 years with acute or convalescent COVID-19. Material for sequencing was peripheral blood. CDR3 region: CASSSTPRSYNSPLHF. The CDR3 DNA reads TGTGCCAGCAGCTCGACACCTCGATCCTATAATTCACCCCTCCACTTT.